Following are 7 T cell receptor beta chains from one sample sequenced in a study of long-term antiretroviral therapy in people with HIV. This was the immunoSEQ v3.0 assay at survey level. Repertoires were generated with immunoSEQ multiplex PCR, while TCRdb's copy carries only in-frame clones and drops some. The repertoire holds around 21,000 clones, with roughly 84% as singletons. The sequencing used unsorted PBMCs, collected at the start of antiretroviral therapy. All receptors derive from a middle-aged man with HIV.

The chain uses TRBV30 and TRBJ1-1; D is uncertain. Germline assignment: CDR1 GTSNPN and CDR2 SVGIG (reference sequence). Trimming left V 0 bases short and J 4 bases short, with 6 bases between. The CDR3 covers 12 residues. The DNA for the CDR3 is TGTGCCTGGAGTGTCGGAGGCACTGAAGCTTTCTTT. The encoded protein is CAWSVGGTEAFF.

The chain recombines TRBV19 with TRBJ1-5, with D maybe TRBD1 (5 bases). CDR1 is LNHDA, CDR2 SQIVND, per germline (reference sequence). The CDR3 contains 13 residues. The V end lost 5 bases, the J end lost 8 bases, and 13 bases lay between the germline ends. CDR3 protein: CASSYSRGEPQHF. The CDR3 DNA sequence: TGTGCCAGTAGTTACTCAAGGGGTGAGCCCCAGCATTTT.

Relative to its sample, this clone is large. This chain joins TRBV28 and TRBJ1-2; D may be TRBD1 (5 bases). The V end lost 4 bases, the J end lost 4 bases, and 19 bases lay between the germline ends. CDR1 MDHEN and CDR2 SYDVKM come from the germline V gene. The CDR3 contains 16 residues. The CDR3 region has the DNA TGTGCCAGCAGTTCACAAAGGGTCGACAGAGTCTATGGCTACACCTTC. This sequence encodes CASSSQRVDRVYGYTF.

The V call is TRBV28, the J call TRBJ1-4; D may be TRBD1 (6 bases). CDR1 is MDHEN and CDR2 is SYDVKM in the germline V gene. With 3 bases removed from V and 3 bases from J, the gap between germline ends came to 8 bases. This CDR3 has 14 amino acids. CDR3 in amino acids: CASSFGGPNEKLFF. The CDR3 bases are TGTGCCAGCAGTTTTGGGGGGCCTAATGAAAAACTGTTTTTT.

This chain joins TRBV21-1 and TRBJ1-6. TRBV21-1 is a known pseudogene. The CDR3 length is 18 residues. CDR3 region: CASSTEGGDLSYNSPLHF. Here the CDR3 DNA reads TGTGCCAGCAGCACCGAGGGAGGGGACCTCTCCTATAATTCACCCCTCCACTTT.

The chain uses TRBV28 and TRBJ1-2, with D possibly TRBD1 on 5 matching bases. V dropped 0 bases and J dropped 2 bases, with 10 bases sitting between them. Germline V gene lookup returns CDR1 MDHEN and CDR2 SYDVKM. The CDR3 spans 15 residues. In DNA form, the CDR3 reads TGTGCCAGCAGTTTATGGCGTTCAGGGAACTATGGCTACACCTTC. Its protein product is CASSLWRSGNYGYTF.

CDR3 DNA sequence: TGTGCCTGGAGTTCGGGGAATTCCTACGAGCAGTACTTC. Translating gives CAWSSGNSYEQYF. The rearrangement joins TRBV30 to TRBJ2-7; perhaps TRBD2 as D (5 bases). The V and J ends lost 2 bases and 1 base respectively, with 9 bases between them. CDR1 is GTSNPN, CDR2 SVGIG, per germline (reference sequence). The CDR3 is 13 amino acids. The whole variable domain, filled in from reference TRBV30 and TRBJ2-7, reads SQTIHQWPATLVQPVGSPLSLECTVEGTSNPNLYWYRQAAGRGLQLLFYSVGIGQISSEVPQNLSASRPQDRQFILSSKKLLLSDSGFYLCAWSSGNSYEQYFGPGTRLTVT.